The present T cell receptor (beta chain) was sequenced within a study of somatic mutations in cytotoxic T cells in rheumatoid arthritis. The V end was cut by 2 bases, the J end by 2 bases, with 10 bases between. Germline-derived CDR1 and CDR2 are SGHTA and FQGNSA. The CDR3 spans 15 residues. This clone has just one count. The target antigen is unknown. Study-wide results and caveats: The antigen targets of the expanded CD8+ clones were unknown.

TCRdb's copy holds only in-frame clones and misses some; the assay was immunoSEQ multiplex PCR. This repertoire shows about 12,000 clones, roughly 69% found once; its top ten account for roughly 12%. This TCR came from a woman in her thirties or forties in good health. The chain couples TRBV7-2 to TRBJ1-5; D may be TRBD1 (5 bases). Sequencing input: CD8+ T cells sorted from blood. The CDR3 bases are TGTGCCAGCAGCTTAATTGGAGGGGGCAATCAGCCCCAGCATTTT. Translation gives CASSLIGGGNQPQHF. Drawing the rest from reference TRBV7-2 and TRBJ1-5, the complete variable domain is GAGVSQSPSNKVTEKGKDVELRCDPISGHTALYWYRQSLGQGLEFLIYFQGNSAPDKSGLPSDRFSAERTGGSVSTLTIQRTQQEDSAVYLCASSLIGGGNQPQHFGDGTRLSIL.